This TCR beta chain appears in the sequencing data of a study of blood T cell repertoires in COVID-19. For the study at large: From the United States, Italy and Spain came samples of acute and convalescent COVID-19. T cells, B-cell-depleted T cells, or PBMCs provided the cDNA or gDNA that served as material.

Original data processing: Reference gene primer amplification in the assay estimated nucleated cell counts. Assay: immunoSEQ multiplex PCR; the TCRdb copy retains only in-frame clones and omits some. V, J and clone size reflect that table, while D and trimming were determined from the DNA. Of 200,000 to 300,000 clones in the sample, roughly 88% were seen once. The clonotype was recovered from a man aged 80 or over with acute or convalescent COVID-19. Sequenced material: peripheral blood.

The CDR3 nucleotides read TGCGCCAGCAGCTTGGTTGTCGGGACAGCCTCTGGAAACACCATATATTTT. This encodes CASSLVVGTASGNTIYF. The chain links TRBV5-1 to TRBJ1-3, with 7 bases identical to TRBD1. CDR3 size: 17 residues. The V segment lost 0 bases and the J segment 0 bases; nucleotides outside the gene matches: 6. The germline V gene has CDR1 SGHRS and CDR2 YFSETQ.